The present TCR beta chain was sequenced within a study of PD-1 blockade in classical Hodgkin lymphoma. Study in general: Intravenous nivolumab at 3 mg/kg was given to patients every 2 weeks. Study-level findings and limits: The study reported lower baseline TCR diversity in newly diagnosed patients than in healthy donors. Whoever responded completely had baseline diversity much like that seen in newly diagnosed patients.

This clone was seen only once. Its antigen remains unknown. The assay was immunoSEQ multiplex PCR, and TCRdb's table has in-frame clones only and misses some. This sample has 25,000 to 35,000 clones, with around four fifths found just once. After autologous stem cell transplantation all patients relapsed, and prior brentuximab vedotin exposure differed between cohorts. The V gene's germline CDR1 is LNHDA and CDR2 SQIVND (reference sequence). This CDR3 comprises 14 residues. The V end lost 10 bases, the J end lost 6 bases, and 19 bases lay between the germline ends. The source of this sequence is a human donor with classical Hodgkin lymphoma. The chain combines TRBV19 with TRBJ1-5; perhaps TRBD1 as D (5 bases). Sequencing used peripheral blood mononuclear cells (PBMCs), obtained before the second cycle of nivolumab. The CDR3 DNA reads TGTGCCACCACCTTTTCGAGGGGAGGTCAGCCCCAGCATTTT. It encodes CATTFSRGGQPQHF. The full variable domain, completed using reference TRBV19 and TRBJ1-5, is DGGITQSPKYLFRKEGQNVTLSCEQNLNHDAMYWYRQDPGQGLRLIYYSQIVNDFQKGDIAEGYSVSREKKESFPLTVTSAQKNPTAFYLCATTFSRGGQPQHFGDGTRLSIL.